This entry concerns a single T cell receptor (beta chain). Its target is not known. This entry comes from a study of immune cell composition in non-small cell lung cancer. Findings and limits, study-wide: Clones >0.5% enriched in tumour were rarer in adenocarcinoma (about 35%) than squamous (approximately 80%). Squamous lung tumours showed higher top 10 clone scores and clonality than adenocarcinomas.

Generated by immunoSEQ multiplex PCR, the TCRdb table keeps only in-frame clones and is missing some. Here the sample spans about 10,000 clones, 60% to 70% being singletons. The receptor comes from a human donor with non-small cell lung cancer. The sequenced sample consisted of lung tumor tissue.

DNA of the CDR3: TGTGCCAGTGGGGGAAATCGCAATCAGCCCCAGCATTTT. This translates into CASGGNRNQPQHF. This chain links TRBV6-5 with TRBJ1-5, with D tentatively TRBD1 (5 bases). The CDR3 has 13 amino acids. The germline V gene encodes CDR1 MNHEY and CDR2 SVGAGI. The ends were cut back, 9 bases at V and 2 bases at J, with 11 bases in the middle.